This TCR beta chain was captured in a study of cytomegalovirus exposure and HLA in healthy donors. Points from the study as a whole: For most TCR beta V segments, an earlier analysis put the productive rate at about 90% or about 30% of the time.

Remarks on this clone: What it recognizes is unknown. Other DNA sequences from this sample encode an identical CDR3 as well.

60 Vbeta and 13 Jbeta primers were used in PCR. The assay was immunoSEQ multiplex PCR, and TCRdb's table has in-frame clones only and misses some. The sample consists of some 210,000 clones, approximately 82% of them appearing once. This clonotype was obtained from a woman in her forties or fifties in good health and CMV-seropositive. Source material: PBMCs.

The CDR3 spells CASSIRETQYF. DNA of the CDR3: TGTGCCAGTAGTATTCGTGAGACCCAGTACTTC. V and J are TRBV19 and TRBJ2-5; D remains unclear. Between the trimmed V and J ends, which lost 3 bases and 5 bases, there was a span of 4 bases. The germline gives CDR1 LNHDA, CDR2 SQIVND (reference sequence). The CDR3 extends over 11 amino acids. Complete variable domain (other parts from reference TRBV19 and TRBJ2-5): DGGITQSPKYLFRKEGQNVTLSCEQNLNHDAMYWYRQDPGQGLRLIYYSQIVNDFQKGDIAEGYSVSREKKESFPLTVTSAQKNPTAFYLCASSIRETQYFGPGTRLLVL.